This T cell receptor beta chain came from a study of T cell repertoires in cytomegalovirus infection. Overall study context: Evidence of both CMV infection and a matching HLA type came from public TCR beta signatures.

Study-level results: Pooled public TCR beta family frequency picked out CMV carriers with the relevant HLA. The ex vivo response was dominated by HLA-C-restricted CMV-specific TCR beta clonotypes.

As regards this clonotype: Its antigen is as yet unknown.

TCRdb redid the calling of the reads with MiXCR, one entry per CDR3 protein. The sample comprises about 740,000 distinct CDR3 sequences, 35% of which are singletons, and 2.8% rests with the top ten. The germline CDR1 and CDR2 sequences are SGDLS and YYNGEE. CDR3 size: 14 residues. V was shortened by 4 bases and J by 7 bases, with 17 bases between the two germline ends. Sequencing was performed on PBMCs. The V call is TRBV9, the J call TRBJ1-1, with TRBD1 as a possible D gene (5 bases). This sequence originates from a human donor in good health (CMV status not recorded). Some clones in this sample may be carry-over from other donors' samples. The CDR3 DNA reads TGTGCCAGCAGCCCCCACCTGGGGGAATTTGAAGCTTTCTTT. Amino acid sequence: CASSPHLGEFEAFF.